Here is one T cell receptor (beta chain) with its context. This PCR relied on a set of 60 Vbeta primers and 13 Jbeta primers. TCRdb keeps only in-frame clones here, not all; method: immunoSEQ multiplex PCR. The sample's table shows around 210,000 clones. The data belong to a study of cytomegalovirus exposure and HLA in healthy donors. Trimming shortened V by 3 bases and J by 2 bases, and 11 bases separated the two germline ends. Germline CDR1 reads ENHRY; CDR2 reads SYGVKD. This CDR3 spans 15 amino acids. The TCR was taken from a girl aged 2 to 9 in good health and CMV-seropositive. Sequenced sample: PBMCs. This chain links TRBV10-3 with TRBJ1-5, with a tentative D call TRBD1 (6 bases). The CDR3 nucleotides read TGTGCCATCAGTGACCCCAGGGGAGGCAATCAGCCCCAGCATTTT. It encodes CAISDPRGGNQPQHF.